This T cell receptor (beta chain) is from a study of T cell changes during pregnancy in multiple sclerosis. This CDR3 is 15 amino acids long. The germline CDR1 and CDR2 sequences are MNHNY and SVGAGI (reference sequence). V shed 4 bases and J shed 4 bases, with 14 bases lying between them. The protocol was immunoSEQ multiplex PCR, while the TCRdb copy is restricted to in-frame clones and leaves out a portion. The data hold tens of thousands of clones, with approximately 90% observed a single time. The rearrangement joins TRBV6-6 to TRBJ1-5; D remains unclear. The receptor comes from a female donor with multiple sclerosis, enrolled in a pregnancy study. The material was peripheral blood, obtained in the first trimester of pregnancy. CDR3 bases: TGTGCCAGCAGTTTATGGGCCATCCAAAATCAGCCCCAGCATTTT. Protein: CASSLWAIQNQPQHF.